Presented here are 5 T cell receptor beta chains from one specimen sequenced in a study of early T cells in non-severe SARS-CoV-2 infection. MiXCR, applied by TCRdb to the 5' RACE reads, yields one record per CDR3 protein. The top ten clones hold about 5.3% of a sample with tens of thousands of distinct CDR3 sequences, roughly a tenth of them seen once. The sequences come from whole blood, collected at baseline. These receptors originate from an adult who was a healthcare worker with PCR-confirmed SARS-CoV-2 infection or an uninfected control (not recorded which).

This clonotype showed up just a few times. This chain links TRBV5-1 with TRBJ1-1; tentative D call: TRBD1 (5 bases). The V gene's germline CDR1 is SGHRS and CDR2 YFSETQ. The CDR3 extends over 13 amino acids. V lost 2 bases to trimming and J lost 1 base, with 6 bases between them. CDR3 in amino acids: CASSFTGNTEAFF. The CDR3 DNA reads as TGCGCCAGCAGCTTTACAGGGAACACTGAAGCTTTCTTT.

The V and J genes are TRBV2 and TRBJ2-4, with 7 positions matching TRBD1. Germline V gives CDR1 SNHLY, CDR2 FYNNEI. J was trimmed by 6 bases and V by 4 bases; bases with no gene match: 6. CDR3 size: 14 residues. The CDR3: CASSAGTEVNIQYF. Here the CDR3 DNA reads TGTGCCAGCAGTGCCGGGACAGAAGTAAACATTCAGTACTTC.

This chain connects TRBV29-1 to TRBJ1-1, with TRBD1 matching 7 bases. Germline loops: CDR1 SQVTM, CDR2 ANQGSEA. Trimming removed 4 bases from V and 0 bases from J; junction bases left unmatched: 14. The CDR3 loop spans 17 amino acids. This CDR3 reads CSVARAGDSTMNTEAFF. Written as DNA, the CDR3 is TGCAGCGTTGCCCGAGCTGGGGACAGCACGATGAACACTGAAGCTTTCTTT.

This clonotype has only a few counts. Compared with germline, one end of the junction differs, possibly owing to a read error. This chain links TRBV5-1 with TRBJ1-2; D is unresolved. The CDR3 length is 13 residues. Germline lookup yields CDR1 SGHRS and CDR2 YFSETQ. CDR3 in DNA: TGCGCCAGCAGCTTGCAGGAGTTCTATGGCGACACCTTC. Translation: CASSLQEFYGDTF. Full variable domain (rest looked up from reference TRBV5-1 and TRBJ1-2): KAGVTQTPRYLIKTRGQQVTLSCSPISGHRSVSWYQQTPGQGLQFLFEYFSETQRNKGNFPGRFSGRQFSNSRSEMNVSTLELGDSALYLCASSLQEFYGDTFGSGTRLTVV.

This clonotype was recorded at least ten times. V is TRBV7-9 and J is TRBJ1-2; no clear D. The CDR3 is 15 residues long. V was cut by 5 bases and J by 0 bases, with 13 bases left in between. CDR1 is SEHNR and CDR2 is FQNEAQ in the germline V gene (reference sequence). The chain's CDR3 is CASSATAEPNYGYTF. The CDR3 region has the DNA TGTGCCAGCAGCGCCACGGCGGAGCCTAACTATGGCTACACCTTC.